Presented here are 8 T cell receptor beta chains from one specimen sequenced in a study of cytomegalovirus exposure and HLA in healthy donors. Researchers ran the PCR with 60 Vbeta and 13 Jbeta primers. Some clones are missing from TCRdb's copy, which holds only in-frame ones; the method was immunoSEQ multiplex PCR. The table records approximately 130,000 clones, about 86% of them present only once. The source material was PBMCs. Source of these receptors: a woman aged 30 to 39 in good health and CMV-seronegative.

The chain links TRBV9 to TRBJ2-7; 8 bases align to TRBD1. The germline CDR1 and CDR2 sequences are SGDLS and YYNGEE. This CDR3 is 14 amino acids long. Germline trimming cut 3 bases from V and 2 bases from J; bases unmatched to any gene: 4. The CDR3: CASSGGQGPYEQYF. CDR3 nucleotide sequence: TGTGCCAGCAGCGGAGGACAGGGCCCCTACGAGCAGTACTTC.

V usage is TRBV4-1 and J usage is TRBJ2-7; D is unclear. This CDR3 has 16 amino acids. The V gene lost 0 bases and the J gene lost 7 bases, with 19 bases spanning the gap. The germline CDR1 and CDR2 sequences are MGHRA and YSYEKL. The CDR3 loop reads CASSQEEWAVPGEQYF. The DNA for the CDR3 is TGCGCCAGCAGCCAAGAAGAGTGGGCAGTTCCCGGAGAGCAGTACTTC.

The J gene is TRBJ2-1, the V gene TRBV11-3; a weak D match, TRBD2 (6 bases). Trimming left V 1 base short and J 10 bases short, with 14 bases between. The CDR3 is made up of 14 amino acids. The germline V gene has CDR1 SGHNT and CDR2 YENEEA. CDR3 loop: CASSLGGSSDEQFF. The CDR3, as DNA: TGTGCCAGCAGCTTAGGGGGCTCTAGCGACGAGCAGTTCTTC.

CDR3 sequence reads: CASSVTGAYEQYF. The CDR3 DNA is TGCGCCAGCAGCGTGACAGGGGCCTACGAGCAGTACTTC. This chain links TRBV5-1 with TRBJ2-7; 8 nucleotides align to TRBD1. Germline CDR1 reads SGHRS; CDR2 reads YFSETQ. There are 13 residues in the CDR3. With V trimmed by 4 bases and J by 2 bases, 2 bases remained unmatched. Filled out from reference TRBV5-1 and TRBJ2-7, the complete variable domain reads KAGVTQTPRYLIKTRGQQVTLSCSPISGHRSVSWYQQTPGQGLQFLFEYFSETQRNKGNFPGRFSGRQFSNSRSEMNVSTLELGDSALYLCASSVTGAYEQYFGPGTRLTVT.

This chain links TRBV19 with TRBJ1-1; D is ambiguous. Looked up from germline, CDR1 is LNHDA and CDR2 is SQIVND (reference sequence). V was pared by 3 bases and J by 10 bases, with 21 bases between. The CDR3 extends over 15 amino acids. The CDR3 reads CASSISSVRTRGAFF. For the CDR3, the DNA is TGTGCCAGTAGTATTAGTTCGGTGCGAACCCGTGGAGCTTTCTTT.

V usage is TRBV4-3 and J usage is TRBJ2-3; 7 bases map to TRBD2. The junction had 14 bases not matched to a gene; V was cut back by 4 bases and J by 1 base. The germline V gene encodes CDR1 LGHNA and CDR2 YSLEER. The CDR3 extends over 18 amino acids. CDR3 sequence: CASSPTSLMAGGTDTQYF. Here the CDR3 DNA reads TGCGCCAGCAGCCCAACTAGTCTCATGGCGGGGGGCACAGATACGCAGTATTTT.

The chain uses TRBV28 and TRBJ2-7; D may be TRBD2 (5 bases). The CDR3 runs 11 residues. Deletions cut 4 bases from V and 6 bases from J, with 7 bases between. Germline loops: CDR1 MDHEN, CDR2 SYDVKM. CDR3 sequence (DNA): TGTGCCAGCAGTTCGAGGGTCGAGCAGTACTTC. Its translation is CASSSRVEQYF.

The chain employs TRBV15 and TRBJ1-2, with a weak D call TRBD1 (5 bases). V lost 3 bases and J lost 2, with 7 bases in between. Per the germline V gene, CDR1 is LNHNV and CDR2 is YYDKDF (reference sequence). This CDR3 spans 13 amino acids. Here the CDR3 DNA reads TGTGCCACCAGCAGGGACAACAACTATGGCTACACCTTC. It is translated as CATSRDNNYGYTF.